One and the same sample provided the 10 T cell receptor beta chains below, sequenced in a study of T-cell reconstitution after alpha-beta-depleted transplantation in children. This sample's TCRbeta library carried unique molecular identifier barcodes. TCRdb reprocessed the PCR reads with MiXCR, giving one entry per CDR3 protein. Of 350,000 to 500,000 distinct CDR3 sequences listed, 43% were seen once; the top ten hold roughly 27%. The source was PBMCs, collected before TCRalphabeta/CD19-depleted stem cell transplant. These receptors came from a girl aged 2 to 9 with aplastic anemia, due to receive a stem cell transplant.

This clonotype was seen a handful of times. The rearrangement uses TRBV9 and TRBJ2-1, with 7 bases lining up with TRBD2. CDR1 and CDR2 from the germline V gene are SGDLS and YYNGEE. Trimming at V came to 5 bases and at J to 8 bases, leaving 7 bases not matched to a gene. The CDR3 has 13 amino acids. As DNA, the CDR3 is TGTGCCAGCAGTCTCCCTGGGGGGGATGAGCAGTTCTTC. Translation gives CASSLPGGDEQFF.

V is TRBV11-2 and J is TRBJ2-2, with D perhaps TRBD1 or TRBD2 (5 bases each). V lost 5 bases to trimming and J lost 2 bases, with 21 bases between them. The V gene's germline CDR1 is SGHAT and CDR2 FQNNGV. This CDR3 spans 18 amino acids. The CDR3 here is CASSRESGTSFNTGELFF. The CDR3 DNA is TGTGCCAGCAGCCGGGAATCCGGGACGAGTTTTAACACCGGGGAGCTGTTTTTT.

This chain joins TRBV6-1 and TRBJ2-7; 7 bases agree with TRBD1. V shed 5 bases and J 4 bases; nucleotides not matched to a gene: 8. Germline V gene sequence: CDR1 MNHNS, CDR2 SASEGT. The CDR3 is 14 residues long. The CDR3 nucleotides are TGTGCCAGCAGTCGCGCCGGGACAGATTACGAGCAGTACTTC. Its translation: CASSRAGTDYEQYF.

The rearrangement links TRBV6-6 to TRBJ2-2, with D unclear. Germline-derived CDR1 and CDR2 are MNHNY and SVGAGI (reference sequence). This CDR3 has 13 residues. Trimming removed 4 bases at V and 4 bases at J, with 7 bases between. CDR3 sequence: CASSSTGTGELFF. The CDR3, as DNA: TGTGCCAGCAGTTCAACGGGCACCGGGGAGCTGTTTTTT.

This clonotype turned up a few times. V and J are TRBV10-3 and TRBJ2-2, with TRBD1 identical over 7 bases. The CDR3 is 15 residues long. With V trimmed by 10 bases and J by 4 bases, 12 bases remained unmatched. Germline V lookup: CDR1 ENHRY, CDR2 SYGVKD. CDR3 sequence (DNA): TGTGCCACCCATCCGGGACAGCTTTCCACCGGGGAGCTGTTTTTT. Amino acid sequence: CATHPGQLSTGELFF.

V usage is TRBV30 and J usage is TRBJ2-1; maybe TRBD2 (5 bases). V was shortened by 0 bases and J by 5 bases, with 14 bases between the two germline ends. Germline assignment: CDR1 GTSNPN and CDR2 SVGIG (reference sequence). This CDR3 has 15 amino acids. This chain's CDR3 is CAWSVMDSLNNEQFF. The CDR3 bases are TGTGCCTGGAGTGTAATGGACTCGCTCAACAATGAGCAGTTCTTC.

The gene calls are TRBV24-1 and TRBJ2-5; 7 nucleotides line up with TRBD1. The V segment lost 3 bases and the J segment 3 bases; nucleotides outside the gene matches: 6. The CDR3 extends over 15 amino acids. Germline values: CDR1 KGHDR, CDR2 SFDVKD. The CDR3 reads CATSDAGTEKETQYF. CDR3 coding DNA: TGTGCCACCAGTGATGCCGGGACAGAAAAAGAGACCCAGTACTTC.

Note on this clonotype: A single base separates this from a much larger clone, so it may be a read error. The chain joins TRBV20-1 to TRBJ2-5; TRBD2 matches at 7 bases. This CDR3 contains 12 residues. V lost 3 bases, J lost 2 bases, and 0 bases stayed unmatched. Looked up from germline, CDR1 is DFQATT and CDR2 is SNEGSKA (reference sequence). The CDR3 loop reads CSASGGQETQYF. CDR3 bases: TGCAGTGCTAGCGGGGGGCAAGAGACCCAGTACTTC.

This clonotype was seen a handful of times. This rearrangement joins TRBV6-1 to TRBJ2-3; 10 bases line up with TRBD1. Germline lookup yields CDR1 MNHNS and CDR2 SASEGT. The CDR3 covers 14 residues. The ends lost 5 bases at V and 6 bases at J; junction bases unmatched: 5. CDR3 bases: TGTGCCAGCAGTAGGGACAGGGGACCTGATACGCAGTATTTT. Translation: CASSRDRGPDTQYF.

Many counts were recorded for this clonotype. This chain links TRBV7-2 with TRBJ1-5; no reliable D call. Trimming removed 2 bases from V and 7 bases from J, with 12 bases in between. The CDR3 covers 14 residues. Germline V gene sequence: CDR1 SGHTA, CDR2 FQGNSA. This CDR3 is CASSLSHLGQPQHF. The CDR3 DNA follows: TGTGCCAGCAGCTTATCGCATCTCGGGCAGCCCCAGCATTTT.